The following is a T cell receptor (beta chain) sequence with its context. The antigen is undetermined. This sample was taken from a study of T cell responses to AZD1222 COVID-19 vaccine. This CDR3 contains 14 residues. CDR1 is MDHEN, CDR2 SYDVKM, per germline. The germline V and J ends were trimmed by 0 bases and 10 bases, with 10 bases remaining between them. The study, taken as a whole, reports: Nearly half of spike-specific TCRs reportedly target unmutated variant regions. The donor group comprised mostly white British people and more females; the analysis possibly underestimated clonal diversity. The study found Spike-specific TCR breadth and depth rose after two AZD1222 doses. No repertoire was sampled before or during the peak T cell response, only after it.

TCRdb keeps only in-frame clones here, not all; method: immunoSEQ multiplex PCR. Here the sample spans 95,000 to 150,000 clones, just over 90% being singletons. The chain links TRBV28 to TRBJ1-6, with D perhaps matching TRBD1 (5 bases). The clonotype originates from an adult in good health. The sequences come from peripheral blood, collected on day 0 of AZD1222 vaccination. CDR3 DNA: TGTGCCAGCAGTTTATGGGCAGAGGGGTCACCCCTCCACTTT. Amino acid sequence: CASSLWAEGSPLHF.